The 26 T cell receptor beta chains below all came from one sample that was sequenced in a study of cytomegalovirus exposure and HLA in healthy donors. 13 Jbeta primers and 60 Vbeta primers were used for the PCR. Repertoires were generated with immunoSEQ multiplex PCR, while TCRdb's copy carries only in-frame clones and drops some. The table for this sample gives about 160,000 clones. Sequencing was carried out using PBMCs. The origin of the receptors is a man younger than 40 in good health and CMV-seronegative.

This rearrangement joins TRBV28 to TRBJ1-5; D call uncertain. The ends were cut back, 5 bases at V and 5 bases at J, with 10 bases in the middle. The germline CDR1 and CDR2 sequences are MDHEN and SYDVKM. This CDR3 region has 13 residues. CDR3 bases: TGTGCCAGCAGTGCAGATGGGCATCAGCCCCAGCATTTT. Translation: CASSADGHQPQHF.

The genes are TRBV25-1 and TRBJ1-3; TRBD1 matches at 7 bases. The CDR3 contains 15 residues. Germline V gene lookup returns CDR1 MGHDK and CDR2 SYGVNS. V lost 3 bases to trimming and J lost 3 bases; unmatched junction nucleotides: 5. Here the CDR3 DNA reads TGTGCCAGCAGTGATACAGGGGTTAGTGGAAACACCATATATTTT. Its translation: CASSDTGVSGNTIYF.

The V gene is TRBV19, the J gene TRBJ1-2; D perhaps matches TRBD1 (6 bases). Germline V lookup: CDR1 LNHDA, CDR2 SQIVND (reference sequence). Between the trimmed V and J ends, which lost 5 bases and 5 bases, there was a span of 9 bases. The CDR3 contains 12 residues. The CDR3 sequence: CASSFTGYGYTF. CDR3 in DNA: TGTGCCAGTAGTTTTACAGGGTATGGCTACACCTTC.

V usage is TRBV6-6 and J usage is TRBJ2-7; 9 nucleotides agree with TRBD1. The CDR3 loop spans 14 amino acids. Germline V gene sequence: CDR1 MNHNY, CDR2 SVGAGI (reference sequence). V was clipped by 6 bases and J by 6 bases; unmatched bases: 9. The CDR3 reads CASSSGTGYREQYF. In nucleotides, the CDR3 is TGTGCCAGCAGCTCCGGGACAGGGTATCGCGAGCAGTACTTC.

The chain combines TRBV29-1 with TRBJ2-5; 11 bases line up with TRBD1. Germline assignment: CDR1 SQVTM and CDR2 ANQGSEA. This CDR3 comprises 12 residues. The CDR3 DNA reads TGCAGGGTGGGACAGGGGGTAGAGACCCAGTACTTC. It specifies CRVGQGVETQYF. The full variable domain, with the rest looked up from reference TRBV29-1 and TRBJ2-5, is SAVISQKPSRDICQRGTSLTIQCQVDSQVTMMFWYRQQPGQSLTLIATANQGSEATYESGFVIDKFPISRPNLTFSTLTVSNMSPEDSSIYLCRVGQGVETQYFGPGTRLLVL.

The genes are TRBV19 and TRBJ1-5; 10 positions match TRBD1. Germline values: CDR1 LNHDA, CDR2 SQIVND (reference sequence). The CDR3 is 17 residues long. Trimming took 10 bases from V and 6 from J; bases not matched to a gene: 18. The CDR3 here is CATRDRGVGGRFQPQHF. The DNA of the CDR3 is TGTGCCACCCGGGACAGGGGCGTCGGGGGTAGGTTTCAGCCCCAGCATTTT.

The chain joins TRBV10-3 to TRBJ2-5; 7 bases map to TRBD1. CDR1 is ENHRY, CDR2 SYGVKD, per germline. The V and J ends lost 3 bases and 6 bases, in that order; junction bases with no gene match: 7. The CDR3 loop spans 14 amino acids. CDR3 protein: CAISESTGTKTQYF. The CDR3 DNA reads TGTGCCATCAGTGAATCGACAGGGACAAAGACCCAGTACTTC.

The genes are TRBV18 and TRBJ1-4, with a possible D match to TRBD1 (6 bases). Deletions cut 0 bases from V and 8 bases from J, with 10 bases between. This CDR3 region has 14 residues. Germline CDR1 is KGHSH and CDR2 is LQKENI. The CDR3 loop is CASSPPAGDEKLFF. CDR3 bases: TGTGCCAGCTCACCACCTGCAGGGGACGAAAAACTGTTTTTT. The whole variable domain, remainder taken from reference TRBV18 and TRBJ1-4, is NAGVMQNPRHLVRRRGQEARLRCSPMKGHSHVYWYRQLPEEGLKFMVYLQKENIIDESGMPKERFSAEFPKEGPSILRIQQVVRGDSAAYFCASSPPAGDEKLFFGSGTQLSVL.

CDR3 region: CASSPTGHVNYGYTF. The CDR3 bases are TGCGCCAGCAGCCCGACAGGGCACGTCAACTATGGCTACACCTTC. The rearrangement joins TRBV4-3 to TRBJ1-2; 7 nucleotides agree with TRBD1. Per the germline V gene, CDR1 is LGHNA and CDR2 is YSLEER. J was trimmed by 2 bases and V by 4 bases; bases with no gene match: 7. The CDR3 has 15 residues.

The chain links TRBV25-1 to TRBJ2-3; D is possibly TRBD2 (6 bases). V was cut by 3 bases and J by 1 base, with 17 bases left in between. Germline V gene sequence: CDR1 MGHDK, CDR2 SYGVNS. The CDR3 contains 17 residues. The CDR3 DNA reads as TGTGCCAGCAGTGACCCCTCCAAGGGAGGTGGCACAGATACGCAGTATTTT. Translated: CASSDPSKGGGTDTQYF.

The V call is TRBV9, the J call TRBJ1-4; 8 bases line up with TRBD1. Germline assignment: CDR1 SGDLS and CDR2 YYNGEE. The trim removed 0 bases at V and 6 bases at J, leaving 4 bases unmatched. The CDR3 runs 15 residues. In DNA, the CDR3 is TGTGCCAGCAGCGTAGGACAGGGGCCGGATGAAAAACTGTTTTTT. Amino acids: CASSVGQGPDEKLFF.

The chain links TRBV7-2 to TRBJ2-2; perhaps TRBD2 as D (5 bases). The CDR3 covers 14 residues. Germline V CDR1 and CDR2: SGHTA, FQGNSA. V lost 5 bases to trimming and J lost 5 bases, with 12 bases between them. The DNA of the CDR3 is TGTGCCAGCAGCCCCGGACTCCGGACCGGGGAGCTGTTTTTT. It yields the protein CASSPGLRTGELFF.

In DNA form, the CDR3 reads TGTGCCAGCAGCTTACCTTCGACTAGCGGGAGGACGAGGGAGCAGTTCTTC. This codes for CASSLPSTSGRTREQFF. The chain couples TRBV7-9 to TRBJ2-1; the match to TRBD2 covers 13 bases. Germline CDR1 is SEHNR and CDR2 is FQNEAQ (reference sequence). V dropped 2 bases and J dropped 10; count of bases not matched to a gene: 11. The CDR3 is 17 amino acids. The whole variable domain, remainder taken from reference TRBV7-9 and TRBJ2-1, is DTGVSQNPRHKITKRGQNVTFRCDPISEHNRLYWYRQTLGQGPEFLTYFQNEAQLEKSRLLSDRFSAERPKGSFSTLEIQRTEQGDSAMYLCASSLPSTSGRTREQFFGPGTRLTVL.

The genes are TRBV5-1 and TRBJ2-3; TRBD1 matches 11 bases. The length of the CDR3 is 15 residues. Germline assignment: CDR1 SGHRS and CDR2 YFSETQ. V lost 0 bases and J lost 7; bases outside the gene matches: 4. CDR3 region: CASSLVGQGANTQYF. In nucleotides, the CDR3 is TGCGCCAGCAGCTTGGTCGGACAGGGGGCGAATACGCAGTATTTT.

The rearrangement uses TRBV6-5 and TRBJ2-7, with 8 positions matching TRBD2. The CDR3 length is 14 residues. Germline V gene data show CDR1 as MNHEY and CDR2 as SVGAGI. The V and J ends lost 2 bases and 6 bases, in that order; junction bases with no gene match: 6. This chain's CDR3 is CASSYRGTRREQYF. DNA for the CDR3: TGTGCCAGCAGTTACAGGGGGACTAGACGCGAGCAGTACTTC.

The V call is TRBV13, the J call TRBJ1-2; tentative D call: TRBD1 (6 bases). The CDR3 is 14 residues long. With 4 bases removed from V and 7 bases from J, the gap between germline ends came to 16 bases. Per the germline V gene, CDR1 is PRHDT and CDR2 is FYEKMQ (reference sequence). In nucleotides, the CDR3 is TGTGCCAGCAGCTCCGGGACACTACTTCGTGGCTACACCTTC. Protein: CASSSGTLLRGYTF.

The chain combines TRBV4-1 with TRBJ1-5; a possible D gene is TRBD1 (5 bases). The CDR3 totals 16 residues. Germline values: CDR1 MGHRA, CDR2 YSYEKL. The ends were cut back, 0 bases at V and 6 bases at J, with 15 bases in the middle. The CDR3 nucleotides read TGCGCCAGCAGCCAAGAAGTCCGCCAGGGTAGTCAGCCCCAGCATTTT. It yields the protein CASSQEVRQGSQPQHF.

The V gene is TRBV7-8, the J gene TRBJ2-5; 8 bases map to TRBD1. The CDR3 has 16 amino acids. Germline loops: CDR1 SGHVS, CDR2 FQNEAQ. The junction had 11 bases not matched to a gene; V was cut back by 3 bases and J by 5 bases. The CDR3 DNA reads TGTGCCAGCAGCTTTACCGGCAGGGGGCGCGCCGAGACCCAGTACTTC. Protein product: CASSFTGRGRAETQYF.

The rearrangement joins TRBV7-6 to TRBJ1-1, with TRBD1 as a possible D gene (5 bases). With 3 bases removed from V and 0 bases from J, the gap between germline ends came to 8 bases. Looked up from germline, CDR1 is SGHVS and CDR2 is FNYEAQ. The CDR3 contains 14 residues. The CDR3 spells CASSLGLMNTEAFF. CDR3 DNA sequence: TGTGCCAGCAGCTTGGGGCTAATGAACACTGAAGCTTTCTTT.

The chain joins TRBV7-2 to TRBJ2-7; 8 bases align to TRBD1. Looked up from germline, CDR1 is SGHTA and CDR2 is FQGNSA. The CDR3 sequence is 15 residues long. V trimming: 3 bases; J trimming: 5 bases; junction bases outside the gene matches: 9. Here the CDR3 reads CASSFVWQGADEQYF. DNA for the CDR3: TGTGCCAGCAGCTTTGTGTGGCAGGGGGCAGACGAGCAGTACTTC.

This rearrangement joins TRBV4-1 to TRBJ2-1; D is ambiguous. The germline V gene encodes CDR1 MGHRA and CDR2 YSYEKL. The CDR3 runs 15 residues. Trimming removed 1 base from V and 5 bases from J, with 12 bases in between. CDR3: CASSQAGVGDNEQFF. CDR3 nucleotide sequence: TGCGCCAGCAGCCAAGCAGGCGTAGGTGACAATGAGCAGTTCTTC.

The rearrangement joins TRBV4-1 to TRBJ2-7, with D perhaps matching TRBD1 (6 bases). Germline V lookup: CDR1 MGHRA, CDR2 YSYEKL. The V end lost 0 bases, the J end lost 4 bases, and 16 bases lay between the germline ends. The CDR3 is 16 amino acids. As DNA, the CDR3 is TGCGCCAGCAGCCAAGATTTGGGGGCAGGGGTGTACGAGCAGTACTTC. It yields the protein CASSQDLGAGVYEQYF.

V gene TRBV19 combines with J gene TRBJ2-1, with 9 bases aligning to TRBD2. CDR3 length: 14 amino acids. The V and J ends lost 5 bases and 10 bases, in that order; junction bases with no gene match: 9. The germline CDR1 and CDR2 sequences are LNHDA and SQIVND (reference sequence). CDR3 region: CASSGSSGIGEQFF. The CDR3 DNA reads as TGTGCCAGTAGTGGTTCTAGCGGGATTGGGGAGCAGTTCTTC.

The CDR3 is CASSLTGRVTGELFF. CDR3 in DNA: TGTGCCAGCAGCTTAACCGGCAGGGTGACCGGGGAGCTGTTTTTT. The chain employs TRBV7-3 and TRBJ2-2; the D gene is possibly TRBD1 (5 bases). Trimming took 0 bases from V and 5 from J, leaving 10 bases between them. The length of the CDR3 is 15 residues. Germline V gene data show CDR1 as SGHTA and CDR2 as FQGTGA.

The chain joins TRBV6-5 to TRBJ1-4, with 10 bases fitting TRBD1. CDR1 is MNHEY, CDR2 SVGAGI, per germline. J was trimmed by 5 bases and V by 4 bases; bases with no gene match: 1. The CDR3 spans 14 residues. The CDR3 DNA reads as TGTGCCAGCAGTTCGGGACAGGGGAATGAAAAACTGTTTTTT. The encoded protein is CASSSGQGNEKLFF.

This chain connects TRBV30 to TRBJ2-1; maybe TRBD1 (9 bases). Trimming left V 0 bases short and J 9 bases short, with 18 bases between. CDR1 is GTSNPN and CDR2 is SVGIG in the germline V gene (reference sequence). This CDR3 is 15 amino acids long. The CDR3 DNA is TGTGCCTGGAGTGTACACGGGGGGGACAGGGTTGAGCAGTTCTTC. This gives the protein CAWSVHGGDRVEQFF.